These 20 T cell receptor beta chains share one sample of origin, sequenced in a study of blood T cell repertoires in COVID-19. Sequencing used immunoSEQ multiplex PCR; TCRdb keeps in-frame clones, though not all of them. The sample records roughly 320,000 clones, around 84% being singletons. Sequences were obtained from PBMCs or T cells enriched from blood (not recorded which). The receptors shown here come from a man aged 30 to 39 who had recovered from COVID-19.

This chain connects TRBV6-5 to TRBJ2-3, with a tentative D call TRBD2 (5 bases). With 6 bases removed from V and 6 bases from J, the gap between germline ends came to 10 bases. CDR3 length: 12 amino acids. The germline V gene has CDR1 MNHEY and CDR2 SVGAGI. This CDR3 is CASRRGRDTQYF. CDR3 nucleotides: TGTGCCAGCAGACGAGGGCGGGATACGCAGTATTTT.

The chain is built from TRBV25-1 and TRBJ2-7, with TRBD2 matching 12 bases. Germline CDR1 reads MGHDK; CDR2 reads SYGVNS. V was pared by 4 bases and J by 7 bases, with 5 bases of the junction left unmatched. This CDR3 comprises 14 residues. CDR3 DNA: TGTGCCAGCAGTGTCTCAGGACTAGCGGGAGAGCAGTACTTC. It yields the protein CASSVSGLAGEQYF.

This chain uses TRBV19 with TRBJ1-2; D is unclear. The germline gives CDR1 LNHDA, CDR2 SQIVND (reference sequence). Trimming took 2 bases from V and 5 from J, leaving 9 bases between them. This CDR3 comprises 13 residues. The chain's CDR3 is CASSISTGYGYTF. Here the CDR3 DNA reads TGTGCCAGTAGTATAAGTACGGGATATGGCTACACCTTC.

The chain links TRBV6-5 to TRBJ1-5; tentative D call: TRBD1 (6 bases). The V gene lost 6 bases and the J gene lost 1 base, with 13 bases spanning the gap. Germline V gene sequence: CDR1 MNHEY, CDR2 SVGAGI. CDR3 size: 15 residues. As DNA, the CDR3 is TGTGCCAGCAGGTTTACAGGGTCGAGCAATCAGCCCCAGCATTTT. Protein product: CASRFTGSSNQPQHF.

V gene TRBV7-2 combines with J gene TRBJ2-7, with D perhaps TRBD2 (5 bases). CDR1 SGHTA and CDR2 FQGNSA come from the germline V gene. The CDR3 totals 14 residues. Trimming took 3 bases from V and 0 from J, leaving 9 bases between them. CDR3 in amino acids: CASSFGAVSYEQYF. The CDR3 region has the DNA TGTGCCAGCAGCTTTGGAGCGGTCTCCTACGAGCAGTACTTC.

The chain carries TRBV6-5 and TRBJ1-1; D is unclear. Trimming took off 2 bases at V and 0 bases at J, with 13 bases between the two ends. The CDR3 runs 16 residues. Germline lookup yields CDR1 MNHEY and CDR2 SVGAGI. This chain's CDR3 is CASSYTGGLLNTEAFF. The CDR3 DNA reads TGTGCCAGCAGTTACACCGGCGGCCTACTGAACACTGAAGCTTTCTTT.

CDR3 in amino acids: CASSLEQGIREQYF. CDR3 nucleotides: TGCGCCAGCAGCTTGGAGCAGGGAATCCGCGAGCAGTACTTC. The chain is built from TRBV5-1 and TRBJ2-7; the D gene is possibly TRBD1 (5 bases). The CDR3 extends over 14 amino acids. V lost 0 bases, J lost 6 bases, and 13 bases lay in between. The germline CDR1 and CDR2 sequences are SGHRS and YFSETQ.

The V and J genes are TRBV27 and TRBJ2-7, with TRBD1 identical over 7 bases. This CDR3 comprises 15 residues. After removal of 5 bases from V and 0 bases from J, the junction contained 7 bases not matched to a gene. Looked up from germline, CDR1 is MNHEY and CDR2 is SMNVEV (reference sequence). The CDR3 bases are TGTGCCAGCAGTGCCCGGGACAGCATCTCCTACGAGCAGTACTTC. Amino acids: CASSARDSISYEQYF.

On this clone: The germline gene is not matched at one end of the junction; a read error may be the cause. The chain uses TRBV7-7 and TRBJ2-1; no definite D call. Germline assignment: CDR1 SSHAT and CDR2 FNYEAQ (reference sequence). The CDR3 runs 12 residues. The CDR3 here is CASSPVYNEQFF. CDR3 coding DNA: TGTGCTAGCAGCCCGGTGTACAATGAGCAGTTCTTC.

The V call is TRBV30, the J call TRBJ2-1; 8 nucleotides match TRBD2. The ends lost 2 bases at V and 5 bases at J; junction bases unmatched: 11. This CDR3 is 16 amino acids long. Per germline, CDR1 GTSNPN and CDR2 SVGIG (reference sequence). The CDR3 here is CAWSIPGGGIDNEQFF. The DNA for the CDR3 is TGTGCCTGGAGTATCCCGGGCGGGGGGATCGACAATGAGCAGTTCTTC.

The chain has TRBV5-4 and TRBJ2-1; TRBD2 agrees at 13 bases. CDR1 and CDR2 (germline): SGHNT, YYREEE (reference sequence). V shed 1 base, J shed 7 bases, and the junction held 5 bases outside the gene matches. There are 16 residues in the CDR3. The CDR3 reads CASSLQLAGGENEQFF. The CDR3 nucleotides are TGTGCCAGCAGCTTGCAACTAGCGGGGGGGGAGAATGAGCAGTTCTTC.

With respect to this clone: Distinct nucleotide sequences in the sample also encode this CDR3. This chain connects TRBV12-3 or TRBV12-4 to TRBJ1-1, with a weak D call TRBD1 (5 bases). The CDR3 is 12 residues long. The V gene lost 2 bases and the J gene lost 11 bases, with 12 bases spanning the gap. CDR3 sequence reads: CASSLTQGQAFF. Written as DNA, the CDR3 is TGTGCCAGCAGTTTAACGCAGGGCCAGGCTTTCTTT.

This clone has just one count. The chain combines TRBV6-5 with TRBJ1-1; D gene ambiguous. The CDR3 contains 12 residues. The germline V and J ends were trimmed by 7 bases and 8 bases, with 14 bases remaining between them. In germline, CDR1 is MNHEY, CDR2 SVGAGI. The CDR3 nucleotides are TGTGCCAGCACTACCCTCCGATTCGAAGCTTTCTTT. Translating it yields CASTTLRFEAFF.

The genes are TRBV29-1 and TRBJ1-1, with 7 positions matching TRBD1. Germline lookup yields CDR1 SQVTM and CDR2 ANQGSEA. V gave up 6 bases and J gave up 3 bases; unmatched junction bases: 7. The CDR3 totals 13 residues. CDR3 coding DNA: TGCAGCGTCTCGACAGGGTCGGACACTGAAGCTTTCTTT. It specifies CSVSTGSDTEAFF.

This clone appeared once. The gene calls are TRBV5-6 and TRBJ1-2, with 9 bases aligning to TRBD1. There are 13 residues in the CDR3. With V trimmed by 4 bases and J by 2 bases, 0 bases remained unmatched. Germline CDR1 and CDR2: SGHDT and YYEEEE. The CDR3 coding sequence is TGTGCCAGCAGCGGGACAGGGAACTATGGCTACACCTTC. Translation gives CASSGTGNYGYTF.

The chain employs TRBV6-5 and TRBJ2-3; 13 nucleotides line up with TRBD2. This CDR3 has 15 residues. The junction had 2 bases not matched to a gene; V was cut back by 6 bases and J by 2 bases. The germline V gene has CDR1 MNHEY and CDR2 SVGAGI. CDR3 region: CASSGTSGNTDTQYF. CDR3 coding DNA: TGTGCCAGCAGCGGGACTAGCGGGAACACAGATACGCAGTATTTT.

The V and J genes are TRBV7-2 and TRBJ2-5, with 10 bases aligning to TRBD2. J lost 5 bases, V lost 3 bases, and 9 bases had no gene match. The CDR3 contains 16 residues. The germline gives CDR1 SGHTA, CDR2 FQGNSA. CDR3 protein: CASSFFGLAARETQYF. The CDR3 nucleotides read TGTGCCAGCAGCTTCTTCGGACTAGCGGCGCGGGAGACCCAGTACTTC.

The V and J genes are TRBV15 and TRBJ1-2, with D perhaps TRBD1 (6 bases). The CDR3 runs 13 residues. Between the trimmed V and J ends, which lost 7 bases and 8 bases, there was a span of 17 bases. The germline V gene has CDR1 LNHNV and CDR2 YYDKDF (reference sequence). In nucleotides, the CDR3 is TGTGCCACCACAAACGTGGACAGTAAGGGCTACACCTTC. It encodes CATTNVDSKGYTF.

This chain joins TRBV27 and TRBJ1-1, with a possible D match to TRBD1 (6 bases). The CDR3 is 15 amino acids. V gave up 5 bases and J gave up 4 bases, with 17 bases separating them. The germline V gene encodes CDR1 MNHEY and CDR2 SMNVEV (reference sequence). The CDR3, as DNA: TGTGCCAGCAGTCCGCTCGCGGGGGCGAGCACTGAAGCTTTCTTT. Translation: CASSPLAGASTEAFF.

The chain combines TRBV2 with TRBJ2-1; the D gene is possibly TRBD1 (5 bases). V was shortened by 6 bases and J by 14 bases, with 23 bases between the two germline ends. This CDR3 is built from 14 residues. From germline, CDR1 is SNHLY and CDR2 FYNNEI. The CDR3 DNA follows: TGTGCCAGCAGCACTACAGGAAGCCTCGACCCTAAGTTCTTC. Amino acid sequence: CASSTTGSLDPKFF.